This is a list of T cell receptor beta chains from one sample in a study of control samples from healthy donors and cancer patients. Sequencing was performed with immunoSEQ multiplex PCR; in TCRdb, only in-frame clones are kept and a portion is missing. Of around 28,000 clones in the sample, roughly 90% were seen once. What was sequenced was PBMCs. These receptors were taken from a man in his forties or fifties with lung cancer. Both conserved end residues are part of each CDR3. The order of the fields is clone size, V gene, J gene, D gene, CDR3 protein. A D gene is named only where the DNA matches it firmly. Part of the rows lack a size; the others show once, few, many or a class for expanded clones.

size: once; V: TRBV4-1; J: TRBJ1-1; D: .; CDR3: CASSQALGHSNTEAFF
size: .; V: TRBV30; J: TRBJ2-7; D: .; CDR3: CAWSAQRPEQYF
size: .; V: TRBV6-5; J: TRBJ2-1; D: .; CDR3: CASSYSQGGNEQFF
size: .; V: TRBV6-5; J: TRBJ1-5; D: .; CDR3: CASSYSADQPQHF
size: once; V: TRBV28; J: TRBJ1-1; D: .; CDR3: CASSSGVIAEAFF
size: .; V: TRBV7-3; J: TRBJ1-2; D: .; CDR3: CASSPSPRVHGYTF
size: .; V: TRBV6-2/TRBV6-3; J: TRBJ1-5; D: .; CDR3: CASSYQSNQPQHF
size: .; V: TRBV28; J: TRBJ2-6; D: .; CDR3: CASSRSGSGANVLTF
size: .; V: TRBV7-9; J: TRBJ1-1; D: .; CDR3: CASSRERGRATEAFF
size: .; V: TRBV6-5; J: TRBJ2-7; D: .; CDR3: CASRGHVYEQYF
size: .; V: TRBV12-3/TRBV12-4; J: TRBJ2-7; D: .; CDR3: CASSTPGGGEQYF
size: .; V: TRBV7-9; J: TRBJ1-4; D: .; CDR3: CASSSTPATNEKLFF
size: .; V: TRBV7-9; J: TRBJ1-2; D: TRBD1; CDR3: CASSARDRGNYGYTF
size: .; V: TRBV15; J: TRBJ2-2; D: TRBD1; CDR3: CATSRDYGGQGVPGELFF
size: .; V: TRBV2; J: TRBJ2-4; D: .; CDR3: CASRAQGLEKNIQYF
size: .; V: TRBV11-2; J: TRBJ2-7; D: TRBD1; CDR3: CASSPGWTGGEQYF
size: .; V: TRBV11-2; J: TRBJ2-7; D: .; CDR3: CASSFGRTYEQYF
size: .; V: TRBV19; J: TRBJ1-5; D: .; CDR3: CASSTVDYQPQHF
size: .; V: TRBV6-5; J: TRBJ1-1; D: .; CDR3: CASSYSNRAWAFF
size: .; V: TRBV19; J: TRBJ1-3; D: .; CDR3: CASRPQSIGNTIYF
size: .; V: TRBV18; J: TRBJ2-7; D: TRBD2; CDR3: CASSPGGGPYEQYF